What follows is one TCR beta chain and its context. The data were obtained in a study of blood T cell repertoires in COVID-19. Study as a whole: Some COVID-19 samples were acute and others convalescent; all came from the United States, Italy and Spain. T cells, B-cell-depleted T cells, or PBMCs supplied cDNA or gDNA.

Source study methods: Amplified reference gene primers provided the basis for estimating nucleated cell counts. Libraries were prepared by immunoSEQ multiplex PCR; TCRdb keeps only in-frame clonotypes and omits some of them. V and J calls plus clone size are reproduced from that table; the DNA served to infer D and trimming. The profile shows 8,000 to 9,500 clones, 75% to 90% of them singletons. The V and J ends lost 2 bases and 5 bases, in that order; junction bases with no gene match: 7. The CDR3 spans 15 residues. The germline V gene has CDR1 ENHRY and CDR2 SYGVKD. Sequencing used peripheral blood. This chain uses TRBV10-3 with TRBJ2-7; 9 bases are shared with TRBD1. The TCR sequence derives from a human donor with active COVID-19. The donor label of this sample is uncertain. CDR3 in DNA: TGTGCCATCAGTGAGCCGGGACAGGGAGTAAACGAGCAGTACTTC. Protein product: CAISEPGQGVNEQYF.